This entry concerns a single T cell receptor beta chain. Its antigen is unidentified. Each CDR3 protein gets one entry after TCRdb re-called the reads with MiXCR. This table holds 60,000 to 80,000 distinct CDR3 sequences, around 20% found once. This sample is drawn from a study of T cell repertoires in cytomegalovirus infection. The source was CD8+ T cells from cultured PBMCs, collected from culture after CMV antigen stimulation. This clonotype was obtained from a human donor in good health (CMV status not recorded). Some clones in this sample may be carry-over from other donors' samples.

As DNA, the CDR3 is TGTGCCAGCAGCAGCGCGGGGGTGGGTGAAAAACTGTTTTTT. Translating gives CASSSAGVGEKLFF. The gene calls are TRBV12-3 or TRBV12-4 and TRBJ1-4; tentative D call: TRBD1 (5 bases). V was cut by 6 bases and J by 7 bases, with 15 bases left in between. This CDR3 spans 14 amino acids.